The present entry profiles one TCR beta chain with its context. Its antigen remains unidentified. Germline V gene lookup returns CDR1 SGHDT and CDR2 YYEEEE. The V end lost 3 bases, the J end lost 0 bases, and 12 bases lay between the germline ends. CDR3 size: 15 residues. This specimen comes from a study of cytomegalovirus exposure and HLA in healthy donors. Study findings and constraints: Based on reports, TCR beta sequences accurately predicted HLA-A and HLA-B alleles for most subjects. Earlier analysis yielded a pattern in which most TCR beta V segments were productive about 90% or about 30% of the time.

It was with 60 Vbeta and 13 Jbeta primers that the PCR ran. Measured with immunoSEQ multiplex PCR; TCRdb has only the in-frame clones, and not every one. The table includes about 120,000 clones, 7% to 9.5% detected once. This clonotype was sampled from a woman between 35 and 50 years old in good health and CMV-seropositive. J is TRBJ1-1 and V is TRBV5-6, with D possibly being TRBD1 (6 bases). Material for sequencing was PBMCs. As DNA, the CDR3 is TGTGCCAGCAGCTCCGTTGGGGGCATGAACACTGAAGCTTTCTTT. This translates into CASSSVGGMNTEAFF.